The clone carrying this TCR beta chain has more than one count but fewer than ten. Each donor supplied approximately 10 milliliters of peripheral blood. These data come from a study of blood T cells in healthy people across ages. In the study overall: Capture by template switching was about one barcoded beta molecule per two T cells.

V lost 5 bases to trimming and J lost 5 bases; unmatched junction nucleotides: 6. There are 14 residues in the CDR3. Germline CDR1 reads SGHRS; CDR2 reads YFSETQ. For the second PCR, which ran for about 6 to 11 cycles, a sample-barcoded 5' primer and a J-beta primer mix were used. TCRdb reanalysed the 5' RACE reads using MiXCR and keeps one entry per CDR3 protein. The table has 1.5 million to 2 million distinct CDR3 sequences, around 50% seen once. The sample comprised blood. This sequence originates from a woman in her forties in good health. V and J are TRBV5-1 and TRBJ2-1; 8 nucleotides match TRBD2. The DNA of the CDR3 is TGCGCCAGCAGTGACAGCGGGGGTAACAATGAGCAGTTCTTC. Translated, it gives CASSDSGGNNEQFF. The variable domain in full, completed from reference TRBV5-1 and TRBJ2-1, reads KAGVTQTPRYLIKTRGQQVTLSCSPISGHRSVSWYQQTPGQGLQFLFEYFSETQRNKGNFPGRFSGRQFSNSRSEMNVSTLELGDSALYLCASSDSGGNNEQFFGPGTRLTVL.